The T cell receptor (beta chain) under discussion was sequenced for a study of control samples from healthy donors and cancer patients. The length of the CDR3 is 14 residues. The V end lost 3 bases, the J end lost 5 bases, and 13 bases lay between the germline ends. The germline CDR1 and CDR2 sequences are KGHSH and LQKENI. Assay: immunoSEQ multiplex PCR; the TCRdb copy retains only in-frame clones and omits some. The sample has around 49,000 clones, 89% seen once. The rearrangement joins TRBV18 to TRBJ2-5; D is perhaps TRBD1 (5 bases). The receptor was derived from a man in his forties with colorectal cancer. Sequenced sample: PBMCs. The CDR3 nucleotides read TGTGCCAGCTCACCGTCACAGGTCAGGGAGACCCAGTACTTC. Its protein product is CASSPSQVRETQYF. The full variable domain, its missing parts supplied by reference TRBV18 and TRBJ2-5, is NAGVMQNPRHLVRRRGQEARLRCSPMKGHSHVYWYRQLPEEGLKFMVYLQKENIIDESGMPKERFSAEFPKEGPSILRIQQVVRGDSAAYFCASSPSQVRETQYFGPGTRLLVL.